These T cell receptor beta chains were read from a single sample in a study of cytomegalovirus exposure and HLA in healthy donors. Sequencing was performed with immunoSEQ multiplex PCR; in TCRdb, only in-frame clones are kept and a portion is missing. The sample holds about 61,000 clones; approximately 88% are singletons and the top ten take approximately 1.5%. Sequenced sample: PBMCs. The receptors originated from a man aged 25-45 years in good health and CMV-seropositive. Both conserved end residues are part of each CDR3. The order of the fields is V gene, J gene, clone size, D gene, CDR3 protein, CDR3 DNA. The D gene is left open where the match is weak. Size is omitted from some rows. Given values are once, few, many or a class for expanded clones.

v_call: TRBV4-3
j_call: TRBJ2-2
clone_size: -
d_call: TRBD2
cdr3_aa: CASSQALTSEAGELFF
cdr3_nt: TGCGCCAGCAGCCAGGCCCTTACTAGCGAAGCCGGGGAGCTGTTTTTT

v_call: TRBV2
j_call: TRBJ1-2
clone_size: -
d_call: -
cdr3_aa: CASSVRGSYGYTF
cdr3_nt: TGTGCCAGCAGTGTGCGGGGGTCCTATGGCTACACCTTC

v_call: TRBV7-9
j_call: TRBJ2-7
clone_size: -
d_call: TRBD2
cdr3_aa: CSSSPRRSGRNDEQYF
cdr3_nt: TGTTCCAGCAGCCCCCGAAGAAGCGGGAGAAACGACGAGCAGTACTTC

v_call: TRBV11-3
j_call: TRBJ1-1
clone_size: -
d_call: -
cdr3_aa: CASSFSGRGDTEAFF
cdr3_nt: TGTGCCAGCAGCTTTTCAGGGAGGGGGGACACTGAAGCTTTCTTT

v_call: TRBV29-1
j_call: TRBJ2-3
clone_size: -
d_call: -
cdr3_aa: CSVEASGRDTQYF
cdr3_nt: TGCAGCGTTGAAGCCTCGGGAAGGGATACGCAGTATTTT

v_call: TRBV18
j_call: TRBJ1-6
clone_size: -
d_call: -
cdr3_aa: CASSPSNVRSPGSYNSPLHF
cdr3_nt: TGTGCCAGCTCACCAAGTAACGTCAGGTCTCCTGGCTCCTATAATTCACCCCTCCACTTT

v_call: TRBV7-7
j_call: TRBJ2-2
clone_size: -
d_call: -
cdr3_aa: CASSLTNGRGELFF
cdr3_nt: TGTGCTAGCAGCTTAACGAATGGGCGAGGGGAGCTGTTTTTT

v_call: TRBV27
j_call: TRBJ1-3
clone_size: -
d_call: -
cdr3_aa: CASRGLGSGNTIYF
cdr3_nt: TGTGCCAGCAGGGGGCTAGGTTCTGGAAACACCATATATTTT

v_call: TRBV7-9
j_call: TRBJ2-6
clone_size: -
d_call: -
cdr3_aa: CASSLGWTGNAGANVLTF
cdr3_nt: TGTGCCAGCAGCTTAGGTTGGACCGGGAACGCTGGGGCCAACGTCCTGACTTTC

v_call: TRBV14
j_call: TRBJ2-5
clone_size: -
d_call: -
cdr3_aa: CASSRSQIGETQYF
cdr3_nt: TGTGCCAGCAGCCGGAGCCAGATTGGAGAGACCCAGTACTTC

v_call: TRBV7-9
j_call: TRBJ1-1
clone_size: -
d_call: -
cdr3_aa: CASSLALGSYTEAFF
cdr3_nt: TGTGCCAGCAGCTTAGCCCTAGGCAGCTACACTGAAGCTTTCTTT

v_call: TRBV4-1
j_call: TRBJ2-3
clone_size: -
d_call: -
cdr3_aa: CASSQGRGYTDTQYF
cdr3_nt: TGCGCCAGCAGCCAAGGAAGGGGTTATACAGATACGCAGTATTTT

v_call: TRBV10-2
j_call: TRBJ2-7
clone_size: -
d_call: -
cdr3_aa: CASSAYGGQYEQYF
cdr3_nt: TGCGCCAGCAGTGCCTACGGAGGGCAATACGAGCAGTACTTC

v_call: TRBV28
j_call: TRBJ1-5
clone_size: -
d_call: -
cdr3_aa: CASSPPDRQPQHF
cdr3_nt: TGTGCCAGCAGCCCCCCGGACAGACAGCCCCAGCATTTT

v_call: TRBV7-9
j_call: TRBJ2-3
clone_size: few
d_call: TRBD2
cdr3_aa: CASSPRLASTDTQYF
cdr3_nt: TGTGCCAGCAGCCCCCGACTAGCTAGCACAGATACGCAGTATTTT

v_call: TRBV11-1
j_call: TRBJ2-7
clone_size: -
d_call: TRBD2
cdr3_aa: CASSLITSGSYEQYF
cdr3_nt: TGTGCCAGCAGCTTAATTACTAGCGGGAGCTACGAGCAGTACTTC

v_call: TRBV10-3
j_call: TRBJ2-3
clone_size: once
d_call: TRBD2
cdr3_aa: CAIKGERESTDTQYF
cdr3_nt: TGTGCCATCAAAGGAGAGCGGGAGAGTACAGATACGCAGTATTTT

v_call: TRBV6-5
j_call: TRBJ1-1
clone_size: -
d_call: -
cdr3_aa: CASSSRTVSEAFF
cdr3_nt: TGTGCCAGCAGTTCTAGGACAGTGAGTGAAGCTTTCTTT

v_call: TRBV7-9
j_call: TRBJ1-1
clone_size: few
d_call: TRBD1
cdr3_aa: CATPDRGETEAFF
cdr3_nt: TGTGCCACACCGGACAGGGGAGAGACTGAAGCTTTCTTT

v_call: TRBV2
j_call: TRBJ2-1
clone_size: once
d_call: TRBD1
cdr3_aa: CASSGDSKQFF
cdr3_nt: TGTGCCAGCAGTGGGGACAGTAAGCAGTTCTTC

v_call: TRBV19
j_call: TRBJ2-4
clone_size: -
d_call: TRBD1
cdr3_aa: CASSNPGQGAKNIQYF
cdr3_nt: TGTGCCAGTAGTAACCCGGGACAGGGAGCCAAAAACATTCAGTACTTC

v_call: TRBV19
j_call: TRBJ2-3
clone_size: -
d_call: -
cdr3_aa: CASSLARDTQYF
cdr3_nt: TGTGCCAGTAGCCTAGCAAGGGATACGCAGTATTTT

v_call: TRBV18
j_call: TRBJ1-2
clone_size: -
d_call: -
cdr3_aa: CASSPPGNYGYTF
cdr3_nt: TGTGCCAGCTCACCTCCAGGGAACTATGGCTACACCTTC

v_call: TRBV5-6
j_call: TRBJ2-3
clone_size: -
d_call: -
cdr3_aa: CASSGYRDWQTDTQYF
cdr3_nt: TGTGCCAGCAGCGGATACCGGGACTGGCAAACAGATACGCAGTATTTT

v_call: TRBV6-6
j_call: TRBJ1-1
clone_size: -
d_call: -
cdr3_aa: CASSLTDLNTEAFF
cdr3_nt: TGTGCCAGCAGTTTGACAGACCTGAACACTGAAGCTTTCTTT

v_call: TRBV28
j_call: TRBJ2-7
clone_size: -
d_call: -
cdr3_aa: CASSIWGQGRYEQYF
cdr3_nt: TGTGCCAGCAGTATCTGGGGGCAGGGGCGTTACGAGCAGTACTTC